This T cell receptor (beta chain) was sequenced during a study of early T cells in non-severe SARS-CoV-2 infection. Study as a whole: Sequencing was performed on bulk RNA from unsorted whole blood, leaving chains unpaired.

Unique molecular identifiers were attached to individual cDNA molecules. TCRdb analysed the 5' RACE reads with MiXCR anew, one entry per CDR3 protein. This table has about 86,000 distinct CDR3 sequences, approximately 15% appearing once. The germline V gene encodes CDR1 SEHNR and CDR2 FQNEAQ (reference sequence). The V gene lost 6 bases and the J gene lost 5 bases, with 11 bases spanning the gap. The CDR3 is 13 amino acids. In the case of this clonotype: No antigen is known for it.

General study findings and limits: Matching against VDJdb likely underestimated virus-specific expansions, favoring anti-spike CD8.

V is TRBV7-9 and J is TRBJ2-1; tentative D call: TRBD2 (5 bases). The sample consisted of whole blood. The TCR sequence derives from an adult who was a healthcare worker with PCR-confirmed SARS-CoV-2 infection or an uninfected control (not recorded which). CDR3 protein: CASRRDVDNEQFF. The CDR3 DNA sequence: TGTGCCAGCAGGAGGGATGTCGACAATGAGCAGTTCTTC.